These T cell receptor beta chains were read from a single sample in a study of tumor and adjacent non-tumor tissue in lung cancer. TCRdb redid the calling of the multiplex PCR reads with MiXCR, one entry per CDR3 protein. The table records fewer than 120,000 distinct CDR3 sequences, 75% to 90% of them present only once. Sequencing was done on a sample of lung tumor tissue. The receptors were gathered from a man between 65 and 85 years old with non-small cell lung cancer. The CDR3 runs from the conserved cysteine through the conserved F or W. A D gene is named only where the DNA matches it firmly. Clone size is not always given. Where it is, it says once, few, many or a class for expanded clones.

TGTGCCAGCTGGGATGGTGGCTATGGCTACACCTTC	CASWDGGYGYTF	-	TRBV6-5	-	TRBJ1-2
TGTGCCAGCACCGACGGGGCAACTAATGACAAACTGTTTTTT	CASTDGATNDKLFF	once	TRBV6-1	-	TRBJ1-4
TGTGCCAGCAGCCAATTGTGGGTTGACTATGGCTACACCTTC	CASSQLWVDYGYTF	-	TRBV4-2	-	TRBJ1-2
TGTGCCAGTAAACAGAGCAATCAGCCCCAGCATTTT	CASKQSNQPQHF	-	TRBV6-6	-	TRBJ1-5
TGTGCCAGCTGTACCTCCGGGACGGCGAAGGGGTACGAGCAGTGCTTC	CASCTSGTAKGYEQCF	-	TRBV7-8	-	TRBJ2-7
TGTGCCAACAGTTTAGAAGCTTCCACCTCCTACGAACAGTACTTC	CANSLEASTSYEQYF	-	TRBV11-1	-	TRBJ2-7
TGTGCCAGCAGTGGAGGGGCTCGGTCTGAAGCTTTCTTT	CASSGGARSEAFF	-	TRBV12-3/TRBV12-4	-	TRBJ1-1
TGTGCCAGTAGCCAACGTATCACGCAGTATTTT	CASSQRITQYF	-	TRBV14	-	TRBJ2-3
TGTACCAGCAGTTACATGGGACGGTATCCCTACGAGGAGTACTTC	CTSSYMGRYPYEEYF	-	TRBV6-2/TRBV6-3	-	TRBJ2-7
TGTGCCATCAGCACAGTAAACACCGGGGAGCTGTTTTTT	CAISTVNTGELFF	many	TRBV10-3	-	TRBJ2-2
TGTGCCAGCAGCCTCGGGGACCGGGATCGTCCTTACTATGGCTACACCTTC	CASSLGDRDRPYYGYTF	-	TRBV5-6	-	TRBJ1-2
TGTGCTAGCCTTCGCGGCGGGAGTTCCTACAATGGGCAGTTCTTC	CASLRGGSSYNGQFF	-	TRBV28	TRBD2	TRBJ2-1
TGTGCCAGCAGCCAAGGACTAGCGGGGTCGGGATTAGGTACGCGGTATTTT	CASSQGLAGSGLGTRYF	once	TRBV11-3	TRBD2	TRBJ2-3
TGCAGCGTGGACAGAGGGGGTTCTGACCCTAACTATGGCTACACCTTC	CSVDRGGSDPNYGYTF	-	TRBV29-1	-	TRBJ1-2
TGTGCCAGCACCTGGCTAGCGGGTGTGGTGGAGACCCAATACTTC	CASTWLAGVVETQYF	-	TRBV12-3/TRBV12-4	TRBD2	TRBJ2-5
TGTTGCAGCAGCATAGATAGGAGGGGTGGCTACACCTTC	CCSSIDRRGGYTF	-	TRBV11-2	-	TRBJ1-2
TGTGCCAGCAGCTTAGTCGACAGGTCTGAAGCTTTCTTT	CASSLVDRSEAFF	many	TRBV7-2	-	TRBJ1-1
TGTGCCAGTACTTACTCCGGGACAGGGCAGCTGAGTGGCTACACCTTC	CASTYSGTGQLSGYTF	-	TRBV6-5	TRBD1	TRBJ1-2
TGTGCCAGCAACTTCGGCGAGGGCCCGACTGAAGCTTTCTTT	CASNFGEGPTEAFF	-	TRBV11-2	-	TRBJ1-1
TGTAGTGTTGAGACCGGGGCAGTGGCTTACACAGTTACGCAGTATTTT	CSVETGAVAYTVTQYF	-	TRBV20-1	-	TRBJ2-3
TGCGCCAGCAGCCTCCTGGACAGCAATCAGCCCCAGCATTTT	CASSLLDSNQPQHF	many	TRBV4-1	-	TRBJ1-5
TGCGCCAGCAGCTTGGTCCCGGGACTGGTTAATGAGCAATTCTTC	CASSLVPGLVNEQFF	-	TRBV5-1	-	TRBJ2-1
TGTGTCAGTCAGGGGGCTGCACACAATCAGCCCCAGCATTTT	CVSQGAAHNQPQHF	-	TRBV6-2/TRBV6-3	TRBD1	TRBJ1-5
TGTACCAGCAGCCCACGATCAATGGCTTCACCCCTCCACTTT	CTSSPRSMASPLHF	-	TRBV6-2/TRBV6-3	-	TRBJ1-6
TGTGCCATCAGCCCGGAAGGAGTGAACACTGAAGCTTTCTTT	CAISPEGVNTEAFF	-	TRBV6-4	-	TRBJ1-1
TGTGCCAGCAGTCCTAATATCCCGTTGTTGAGCGGGGAGCTGTTTTTT	CASSPNIPLLSGELFF	once	TRBV6-5	-	TRBJ2-2
TGTGCCAGCAATACTGGACTAGCGGCATACTCTGGGGCCAACGTCCTGACTTTC	CASNTGLAAYSGANVLTF	-	TRBV6-1	TRBD2	TRBJ2-6
TGTGCCAGCACCCCCTGGACAGGGGGCTATAATTCACCTCTCCACTTT	CASTPWTGGYNSPLHF	-	TRBV12-3/TRBV12-4	TRBD1	TRBJ1-6
TGTGCCAGCAGAGAGTCCGGCCACGATGAGCAGTTCTTC	CASRESGHDEQFF	many	TRBV6-5	-	TRBJ2-1
TGTGCCAGCAGTTTATGGGGGGCGCAATCTCCCCTCCACTTT	CASSLWGAQSPLHF	many	TRBV12-3/TRBV12-4	-	TRBJ1-6
TGTGCCAGTATAACCTCCGGGACAGCCACAGATACGAAGTATTTT	CASITSGTATDTKYF	-	TRBV6-2/TRBV6-3	TRBD1	TRBJ2-3
TGCGGTGCGAGTGGGACAGGGGGGTCCAACTCGAATGAAAAACTGTTTTTT	CGASGTGGSNSNEKLFF	-	TRBV20-1	TRBD1	TRBJ1-4
TGCGCCAGCAGGTCGGAATTGACATTTAGTACCGGGGAGCTGTTTTTT	CASRSELTFSTGELFF	-	TRBV6-2/TRBV6-3	-	TRBJ2-2
TGTGCCAGCAGTTACGGGAGGTCCTATAATACACCCCTCCACTTT	CASSYGRSYNTPLHF	-	TRBV6-6	-	TRBJ1-6
TGTATCAGCAGCCAAGCCAGGTTTGGCGGGGAGCTGTTTTTT	CISSQARFGGELFF	-	TRBV4-2	-	TRBJ2-2
TGTGCCATCAGCGAAAATGGGGAGGCGGGCACTGAAGCTTTCTTT	CAISENGEAGTEAFF	-	TRBV10-3	-	TRBJ1-1
TGTGCCAACAAGGGAGGGAACACTGAAGCTTTATTT	CANKGGNTEALF	-	TRBV12-3/TRBV12-4	-	TRBJ1-1